This T cell receptor (beta chain) stems from a study of CD8 T cells in Susac syndrome. Reverse transcription of about 0.45 to 1 ug RNA was performed with random hexamers. immunoSEQ multiplex PCR amplified TCR beta CDR3 across 54 Vbeta, 13 Jbeta. One entry per CDR3 protein results from TCRdb running MiXCR on the immunoSEQ multiplex PCR reads. Of hundreds of thousands of distinct CDR3 sequences in the sample, about 89% were seen once. The V gene's germline CDR1 is SEHNR and CDR2 FQNEAQ (reference sequence). The CDR3 runs to 12 residues. V lost 9 bases and J lost 4; bases outside the gene matches: 5. The V call is TRBV7-9, the J call TRBJ1-1, with TRBD1 matching over 7 bases. The receptor's source is a human donor with multiple sclerosis. Specimen: CD8+ T cells from PBMCs. CDR3 nucleotide sequence: TGTGCCAGTGTCACAGGGGCCACTGAAGCTTTCTTT. Its protein product is CASVTGATEAFF.